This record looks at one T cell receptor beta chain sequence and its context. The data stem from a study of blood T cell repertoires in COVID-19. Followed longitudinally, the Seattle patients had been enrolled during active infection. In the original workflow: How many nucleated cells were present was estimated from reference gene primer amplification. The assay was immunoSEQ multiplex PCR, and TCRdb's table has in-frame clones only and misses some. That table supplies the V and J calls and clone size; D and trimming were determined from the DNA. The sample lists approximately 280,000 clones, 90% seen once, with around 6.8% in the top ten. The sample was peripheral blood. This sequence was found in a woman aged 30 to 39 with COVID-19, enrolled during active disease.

CDR3 residues: CASSLALNNEQFF. CDR3 sequence (DNA): TGTGCCAGCAGCTTAGCCTTAAACAATGAGCAGTTCTTC. The chain is built from TRBV7-9 and TRBJ2-1; D uncertain. Trimming left V 0 bases short and J 5 bases short, with 5 bases between. Germline-derived CDR1 and CDR2 are SEHNR and FQNEAQ (reference sequence). The CDR3 extends over 13 amino acids.